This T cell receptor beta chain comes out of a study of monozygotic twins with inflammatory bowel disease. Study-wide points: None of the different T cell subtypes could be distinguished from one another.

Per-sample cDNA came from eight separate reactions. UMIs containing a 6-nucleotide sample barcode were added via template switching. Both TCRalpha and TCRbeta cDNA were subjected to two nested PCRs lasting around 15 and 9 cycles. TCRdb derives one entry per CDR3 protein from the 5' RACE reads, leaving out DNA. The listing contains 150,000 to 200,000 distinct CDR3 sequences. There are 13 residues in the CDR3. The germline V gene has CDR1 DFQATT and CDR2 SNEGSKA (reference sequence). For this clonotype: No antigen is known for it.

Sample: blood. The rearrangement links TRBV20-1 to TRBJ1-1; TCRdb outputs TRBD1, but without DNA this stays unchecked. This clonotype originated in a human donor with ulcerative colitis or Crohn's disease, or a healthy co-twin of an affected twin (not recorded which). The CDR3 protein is CSARRDSGNMAFF.